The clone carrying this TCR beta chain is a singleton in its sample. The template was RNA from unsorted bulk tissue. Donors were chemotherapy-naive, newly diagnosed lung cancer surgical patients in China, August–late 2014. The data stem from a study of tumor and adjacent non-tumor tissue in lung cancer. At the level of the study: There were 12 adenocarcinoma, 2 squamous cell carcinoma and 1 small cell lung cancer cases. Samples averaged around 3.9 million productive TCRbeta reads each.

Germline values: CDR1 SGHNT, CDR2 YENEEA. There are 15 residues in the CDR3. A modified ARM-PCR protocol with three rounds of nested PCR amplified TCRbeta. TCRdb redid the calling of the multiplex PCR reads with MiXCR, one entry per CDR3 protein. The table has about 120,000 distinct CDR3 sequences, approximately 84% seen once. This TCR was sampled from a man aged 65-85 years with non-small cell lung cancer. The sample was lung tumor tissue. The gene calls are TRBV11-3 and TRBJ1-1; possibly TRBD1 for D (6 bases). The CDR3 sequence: CASDLEGQKNTEAFF. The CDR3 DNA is TGTGCTAGCGACTTAGAAGGACAGAAGAACACTGAAGCTTTCTTT.